The rows below give T cell receptor beta chains drawn from one sample of a study of blood T cell repertoires in COVID-19. Profiled with immunoSEQ multiplex PCR; TCRdb holds only in-frame clones, not every one. The sample includes hundreds of thousands of clones, roughly 80% of them seen just once. Sequencing input: PBMCs or T cells enriched from blood (not recorded which). These receptors originate from a man aged 35 to 55 who had been exposed to COVID-19. Each CDR3 is given with its conserved first and last residue. D genes are given only for firm matches. Rows give clone size only sometimes, using once, few, many, or a class for an expanded clone.

j_gene | abundance | v_gene | d_gene | CDR3nt | CDR3aa
TRBJ2-7 | - | TRBV30 | TRBD1 | TGTGCCTGGGCCGGGACAGGGGGCTTCTACGAGCAGTACTTC | CAWAGTGGFYEQYF
TRBJ2-2 | - | TRBV7-2 | TRBD2 | TGTGCCAGCAGCCCGCCTTGGGGGGGTGGCACCGGGGAGCTGTTTTTT | CASSPPWGGGTGELFF
TRBJ1-6 | - | TRBV19 | TRBD1 | TGTGCCAGTAGTATCCGGACAGGGGGCAATAATTCACCCCTCCACTTT | CASSIRTGGNNSPLHF
TRBJ1-1 | - | TRBV10-2 | - | TGCGCCAGCAGTGAGGTCCCCACGGTTCCTGAAGCTTTCTTT | CASSEVPTVPEAFF
TRBJ1-1 | - | TRBV19 | - | TGTGCCAGTAGCGCCACGCAGGGGTTTCACACTGAAGCTTTCTTT | CASSATQGFHTEAFF
TRBJ2-4 | - | TRBV19 | - | TGTGCCAGTAATACCCAGGGGATGGCAAACATTCAGTACTTC | CASNTQGMANIQYF
TRBJ1-4 | few | TRBV27 | TRBD1 | TGTGCCAGCAGTTTCGACAGGGGAAATGAAAAACTGTTTTTT | CASSFDRGNEKLFF
TRBJ1-1 | - | TRBV10-3 | TRBD1 | TGTGCCATCAGTGGTGACAGGGGGTTGACTGAAGCTTTCTTT | CAISGDRGLTEAFF
TRBJ1-1 | many | TRBV30 | TRBD1 | TGTGCCTGGACCGGTGACAGGGCAACCGGCGCGGCTTTCTTT | CAWTGDRATGAAFF
TRBJ2-3 | - | TRBV5-1 | - | TGCGCCAGCAGCTTGGCGACAGATACGCAGTATTTT | CASSLATDTQYF
TRBJ1-5 | - | TRBV6-1 | TRBD1 | TGTGCCAGCAGTGAAGGGGGTCCTCTTGGACAGGTGGGGAATCAGCCCCAGCATTTT | CASSEGGPLGQVGNQPQHF
TRBJ2-7 | - | TRBV6-2/TRBV6-3 | - | TGTGCCAGCAGTACAATCTCCTACGAGCAGTACTTC | CASSTISYEQYF
TRBJ2-1 | few | TRBV12-5 | TRBD2 | TGTGCTAGTGGTTTGGTAAGGACTAGCTTCGACAATGAGCAGTTCTTC | CASGLVRTSFDNEQFF
TRBJ1-2 | - | TRBV6-5 | - | TGTGCCAGCAGCCTACCGGGGGGCGCAAACTATGGCTACACCTTC | CASSLPGGANYGYTF
TRBJ1-5 | - | TRBV7-8 | TRBD1 | TGTGCCAGCAGCAACCGGGACAGGGGGCGCGGGCCCCAGCATTTT | CASSNRDRGRGPQHF
TRBJ2-7 | few | TRBV5-1 | - | TGCGCCAGCAGCTTACTTGGTACGGGATCCGGCTACGAGCAGTACTTC | CASSLLGTGSGYEQYF
TRBJ1-6 | - | TRBV5-4 | TRBD1 | TGTGCCAGCAGCATAGGGACAGGAGGATCACCCCTCCACTTT | CASSIGTGGSPLHF
TRBJ2-1 | - | TRBV28 | TRBD2 | TGTGCCAGCACCCCTCCGGGACTAGCGGGGCTCAATGAGCAGTTCTTC | CASTPPGLAGLNEQFF
TRBJ2-5 | - | TRBV6-6 | - | TGTGCCAGCTCGGTGGCGGGCGTCCAAGAGACCCAGTACTTC | CASSVAGVQETQYF
TRBJ2-1 | - | TRBV9 | TRBD2 | TGTGCCAGCAGCCCCTCGGGACTAGCCATCAATGAGCAGTTCTTC | CASSPSGLAINEQFF